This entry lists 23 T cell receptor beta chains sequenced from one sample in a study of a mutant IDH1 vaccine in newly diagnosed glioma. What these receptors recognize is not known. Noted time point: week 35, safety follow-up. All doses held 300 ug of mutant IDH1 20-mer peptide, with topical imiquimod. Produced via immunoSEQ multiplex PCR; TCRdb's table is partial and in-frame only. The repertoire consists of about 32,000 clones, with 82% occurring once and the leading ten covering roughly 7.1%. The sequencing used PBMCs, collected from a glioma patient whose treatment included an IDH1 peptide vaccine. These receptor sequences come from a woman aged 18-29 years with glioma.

This CDR3 reads CASSRGGGGQREQFF. The CDR3 region has the DNA TGTGCCAGCAGCCGAGGGGGGGGAGGGCAACGGGAGCAGTTCTTC. V usage is TRBV14 and J usage is TRBJ2-1; perhaps TRBD2 as D (7 bases). Trimming pared 4 bases from V and 10 bases from J, leaving 20 bases between. The germline gives CDR1 SGHDN, CDR2 FVKESK. This CDR3 comprises 15 residues. Looking up the rest from reference TRBV14 and TRBJ2-1 gives the full variable domain: EAGVTQFPSHSVIEKGQTVTLRCDPISGHDNLYWYRRVMGKEIKFLLHFVKESKQDESGMPNNRFLAERTGGTYSTLKVQPAELEDSGVYFCASSRGGGGQREQFFGPGTRLTVL.

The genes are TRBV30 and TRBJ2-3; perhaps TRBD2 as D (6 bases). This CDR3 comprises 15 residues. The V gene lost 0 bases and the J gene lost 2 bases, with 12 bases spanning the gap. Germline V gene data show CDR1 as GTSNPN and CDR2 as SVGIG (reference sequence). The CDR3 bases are TGTGCCTGGAGTGTCCCCGCGGGGACCACAGATACGCAGTATTTT. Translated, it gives CAWSVPAGTTDTQYF.

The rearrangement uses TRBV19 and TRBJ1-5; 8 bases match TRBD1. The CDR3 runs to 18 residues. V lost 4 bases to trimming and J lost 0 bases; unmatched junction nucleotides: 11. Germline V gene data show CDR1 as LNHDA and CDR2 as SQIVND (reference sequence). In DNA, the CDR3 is TGTGCCAGTAGTACTGGGACAGGTACATTTTATAGCAATCAGCCCCAGCATTTT. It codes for CASSTGTGTFYSNQPQHF.

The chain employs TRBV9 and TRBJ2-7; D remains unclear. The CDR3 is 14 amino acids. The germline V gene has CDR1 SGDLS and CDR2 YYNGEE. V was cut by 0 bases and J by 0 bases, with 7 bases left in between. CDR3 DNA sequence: TGTGCCAGCAGCGTAGATCCGGTCTCCTACGAGCAGTACTTC. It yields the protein CASSVDPVSYEQYF.

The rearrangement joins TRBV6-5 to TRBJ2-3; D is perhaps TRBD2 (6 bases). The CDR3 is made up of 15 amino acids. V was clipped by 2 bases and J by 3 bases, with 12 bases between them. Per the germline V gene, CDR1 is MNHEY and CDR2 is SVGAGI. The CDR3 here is CASSYRAGRTDTQYF. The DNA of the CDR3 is TGTGCCAGCAGTTACCGTGCGGGGAGAACAGATACGCAGTATTTT.

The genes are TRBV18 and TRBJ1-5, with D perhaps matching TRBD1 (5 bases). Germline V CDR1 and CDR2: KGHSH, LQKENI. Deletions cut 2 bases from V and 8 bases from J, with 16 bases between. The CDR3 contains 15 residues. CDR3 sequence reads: CASSPNAGTREPQHF. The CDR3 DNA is TGTGCCAGCTCACCAAACGCCGGGACTAGAGAGCCCCAGCATTTT.

This chain's CDR3 is CASSVSQLGELFF. CDR3 sequence (DNA): TGTGCCAGCAGTGTGTCACAACTGGGGGAGCTGTTTTTT. The chain carries TRBV2 and TRBJ2-2; unclear D gene. CDR1 and CDR2 (germline): SNHLY, FYNNEI. V was cut by 4 bases and J by 8 bases, with 11 bases left in between. This CDR3 is built from 13 residues. The complete variable domain, with remaining parts taken from reference TRBV2 and TRBJ2-2, reads EPEVTQTPSHQVTQMGQEVILRCVPISNHLYFYWYRQILGQKVEFLVSFYNNEISEKSEIFDDQFSVERPDGSNFTLKIRSTKLEDSAMYFCASSVSQLGELFFGEGSRLTVL.

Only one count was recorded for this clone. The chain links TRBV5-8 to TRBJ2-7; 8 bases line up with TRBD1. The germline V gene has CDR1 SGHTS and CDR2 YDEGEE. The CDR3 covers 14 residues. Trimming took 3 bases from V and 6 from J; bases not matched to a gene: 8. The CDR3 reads CASSSDRAFGEQYF. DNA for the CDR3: TGTGCCAGCAGCTCGGACAGGGCATTTGGCGAGCAGTACTTC.

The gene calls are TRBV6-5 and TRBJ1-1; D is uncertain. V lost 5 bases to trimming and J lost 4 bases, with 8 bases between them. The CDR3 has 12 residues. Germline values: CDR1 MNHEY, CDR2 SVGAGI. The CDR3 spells CASSTRTTEAFF. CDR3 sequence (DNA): TGTGCCAGCAGTACTAGGACCACTGAAGCTTTCTTT.

CDR3 protein: CASSSPRILGSVRTEAFF. CDR3 bases: TGTGCCAGCAGTTCCCCCCGGATTCTGGGGTCCGTTCGGACTGAAGCTTTCTTT. The chain links TRBV27 to TRBJ1-1, with D uncertain. CDR3 length equals 18 residues. Germline lookup yields CDR1 MNHEY and CDR2 SMNVEV (reference sequence). Between the trimmed V and J ends, which lost 4 bases and 5 bases, there was a span of 26 bases.

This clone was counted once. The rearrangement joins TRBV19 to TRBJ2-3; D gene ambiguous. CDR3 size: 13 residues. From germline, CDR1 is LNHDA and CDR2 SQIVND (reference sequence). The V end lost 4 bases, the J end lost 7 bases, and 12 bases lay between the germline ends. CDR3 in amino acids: CASSTTPGYTQYF. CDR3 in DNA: TGTGCCAGTAGTACAACCCCAGGTTATACGCAGTATTTT. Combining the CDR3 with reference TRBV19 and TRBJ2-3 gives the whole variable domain DGGITQSPKYLFRKEGQNVTLSCEQNLNHDAMYWYRQDPGQGLRLIYYSQIVNDFQKGDIAEGYSVSREKKESFPLTVTSAQKNPTAFYLCASSTTPGYTQYFGPGTRLTVL.

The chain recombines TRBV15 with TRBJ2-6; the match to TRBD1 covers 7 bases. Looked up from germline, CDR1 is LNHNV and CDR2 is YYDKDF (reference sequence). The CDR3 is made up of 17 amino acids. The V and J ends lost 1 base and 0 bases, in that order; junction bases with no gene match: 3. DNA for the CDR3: TGTGCCACCAGCAGAGGGGGACAGAGCTCTGGGGCCAACGTCCTGACTTTC. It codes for CATSRGGQSSGANVLTF.

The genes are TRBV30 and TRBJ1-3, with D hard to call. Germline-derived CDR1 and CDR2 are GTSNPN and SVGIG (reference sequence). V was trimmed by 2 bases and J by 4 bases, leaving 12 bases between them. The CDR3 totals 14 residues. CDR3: CAWSRIATGNTIYF. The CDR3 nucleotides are TGTGCCTGGAGTCGCATCGCGACAGGAAACACCATATATTTT.

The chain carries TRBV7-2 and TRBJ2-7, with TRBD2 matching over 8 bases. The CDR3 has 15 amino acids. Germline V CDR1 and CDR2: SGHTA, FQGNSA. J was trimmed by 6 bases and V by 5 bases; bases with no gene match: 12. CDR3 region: CASSPGGTTILEQYF. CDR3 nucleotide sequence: TGTGCCAGCAGCCCGGGAGGGACTACCATACTCGAGCAGTACTTC. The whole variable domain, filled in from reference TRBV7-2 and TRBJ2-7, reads GAGVSQSPSNKVTEKGKDVELRCDPISGHTALYWYRQSLGQGLEFLIYFQGNSAPDKSGLPSDRFSAERTGGSVSTLTIQRTQQEDSAVYLCASSPGGTTILEQYFGPGTRLTVT.

The CDR3 here is CASSPPMETQYF. The CDR3 nucleotides read TGTGCCAGCTCACCACCGATGGAGACCCAGTACTTC. The chain uses TRBV18 and TRBJ2-5; no reliable D call. V lost 0 bases and J 5 bases, leaving 4 bases between the germline ends. The CDR3 extends over 12 amino acids. In germline, CDR1 is KGHSH, CDR2 LQKENI.

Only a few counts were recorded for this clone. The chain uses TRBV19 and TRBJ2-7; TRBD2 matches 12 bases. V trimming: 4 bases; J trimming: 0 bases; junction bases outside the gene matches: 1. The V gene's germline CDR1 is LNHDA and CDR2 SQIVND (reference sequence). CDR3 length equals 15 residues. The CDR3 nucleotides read TGTGCCAGTAGTAAACTAGCGGGAGGCTCCTACGAGCAGTACTTC. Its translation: CASSKLAGGSYEQYF.

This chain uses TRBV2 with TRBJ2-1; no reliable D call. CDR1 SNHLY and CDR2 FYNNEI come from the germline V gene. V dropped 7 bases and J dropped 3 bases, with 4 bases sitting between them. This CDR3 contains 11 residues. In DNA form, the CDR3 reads TGTGCCAGCAAGCTCTACAATGAGCAGTTCTTC. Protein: CASKLYNEQFF.

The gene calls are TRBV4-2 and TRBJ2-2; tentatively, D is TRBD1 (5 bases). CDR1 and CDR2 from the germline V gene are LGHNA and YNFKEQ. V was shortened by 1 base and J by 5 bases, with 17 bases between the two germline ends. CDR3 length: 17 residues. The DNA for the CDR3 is TGTGCCAGCAGCCAAGTTTTAGGGCAGGGCTGGACCGGGGAGCTGTTTTTT. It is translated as CASSQVLGQGWTGELFF.

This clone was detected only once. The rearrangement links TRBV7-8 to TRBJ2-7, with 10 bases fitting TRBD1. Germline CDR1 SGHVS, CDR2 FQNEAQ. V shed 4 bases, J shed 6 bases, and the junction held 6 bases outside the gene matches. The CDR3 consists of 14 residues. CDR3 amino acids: CASSWGQGIGEQYF. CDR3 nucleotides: TGTGCCAGCAGCTGGGGACAGGGGATTGGCGAGCAGTACTTC.

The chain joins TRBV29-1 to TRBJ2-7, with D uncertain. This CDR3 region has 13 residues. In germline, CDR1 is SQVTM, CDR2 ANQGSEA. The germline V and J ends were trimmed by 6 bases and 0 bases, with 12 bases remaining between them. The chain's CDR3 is CSVQRTGSYEQYF. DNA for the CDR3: TGCAGCGTACAGAGGACCGGCTCCTACGAGCAGTACTTC.

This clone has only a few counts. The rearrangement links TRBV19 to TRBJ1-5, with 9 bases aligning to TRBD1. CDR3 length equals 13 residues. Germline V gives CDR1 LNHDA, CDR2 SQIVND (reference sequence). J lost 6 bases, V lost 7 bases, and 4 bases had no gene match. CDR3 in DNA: TGTGCCAGTAACCTACAGGGGGCTCAGCCCCAGCATTTT. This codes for CASNLQGAQPQHF. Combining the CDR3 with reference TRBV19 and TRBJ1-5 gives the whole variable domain DGGITQSPKYLFRKEGQNVTLSCEQNLNHDAMYWYRQDPGQGLRLIYYSQIVNDFQKGDIAEGYSVSREKKESFPLTVTSAQKNPTAFYLCASNLQGAQPQHFGDGTRLSIL.

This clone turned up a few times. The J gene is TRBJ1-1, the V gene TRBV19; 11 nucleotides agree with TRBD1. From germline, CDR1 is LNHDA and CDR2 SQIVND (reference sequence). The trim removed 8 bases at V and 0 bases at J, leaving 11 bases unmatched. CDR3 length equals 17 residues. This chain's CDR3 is CASREGQGVGMNTEAFF. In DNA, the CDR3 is TGTGCCAGTCGTGAGGGACAGGGGGTAGGTATGAACACTGAAGCTTTCTTT.

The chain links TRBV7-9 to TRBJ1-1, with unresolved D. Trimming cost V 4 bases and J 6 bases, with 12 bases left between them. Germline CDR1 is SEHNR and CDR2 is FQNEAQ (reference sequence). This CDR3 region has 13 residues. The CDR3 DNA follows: TGTGCCAGCAGCTCTAAAAGAAACTCTGAAGCTTTCTTT. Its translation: CASSSKRNSEAFF.